This passage covers 18 T cell receptor beta chains from one sample sequenced in a study of blood T cell repertoires in COVID-19. TCRdb keeps only in-frame clones here, not all; method: immunoSEQ multiplex PCR. The table records around 53,000 clones, 65% to 85% of them present only once. Material: peripheral blood. Receptor source: an older man with active COVID-19.

This chain connects TRBV2 to TRBJ2-5; TRBD2 matches at 7 bases. The V gene end was trimmed by 1 base and the J gene end by 5 bases; junction bases not matched to a gene: 1. Germline loops: CDR1 SNHLY, CDR2 FYNNEI. This CDR3 spans 13 amino acids. The CDR3 DNA reads TGTGCCAGCAGTGAAGAAGCGGGGGAGACCCAGTACTTC. This sequence encodes CASSEEAGETQYF.

In this sample, this clone turned up a few times. The chain recombines TRBV4-3 with TRBJ2-1, with D perhaps matching TRBD2 (6 bases). Per the germline V gene, CDR1 is LGHNA and CDR2 is YSLEER. This CDR3 comprises 16 residues. Between the trimmed V and J ends, which lost 0 bases and 4 bases, there was a span of 13 bases. The DNA for the CDR3 is TGCGCCAGCAGCCAAGACCGGGAACGGGGGTACAATGAGCAGTTCTTC. Its protein product is CASSQDRERGYNEQFF.

This clone was observed once. V and J are TRBV18 and TRBJ2-3; D uncertain. Per germline, CDR1 KGHSH and CDR2 LQKENI. The CDR3 loop spans 13 amino acids. V lost 1 base, J lost 5 bases, and 7 bases lay in between. CDR3 residues: CASSPRPEDTQYF. CDR3 sequence (DNA): TGTGCCAGCTCACCACGGCCCGAAGATACGCAGTATTTT.

The CDR3 nucleotides read TGTGCCAGCTCACCTCGGTCCGTGGATACGCAGTATTTT. This gives the protein CASSPRSVDTQYF. The chain has TRBV18 and TRBJ2-3, with D uncertain. V lost 3 bases and J lost 6, with 10 bases in between. The CDR3 has 13 amino acids. Germline V gene sequence: CDR1 KGHSH, CDR2 LQKENI.

The V and J genes are TRBV27 and TRBJ2-3; a possible D gene is TRBD2 (6 bases). The CDR3 runs to 17 residues. V gave up 6 bases and J gave up 1 base, with 20 bases separating them. From germline, CDR1 is MNHEY and CDR2 SMNVEV (reference sequence). CDR3 DNA: TGTGCCAGCAGGGGAGGACGGTTCTTGGTCGGCACAGATACGCAGTATTTT. This encodes CASRGGRFLVGTDTQYF.

The chain links TRBV7-3 to TRBJ2-5; D is perhaps TRBD1 (6 bases). Germline CDR1 SGHTA, CDR2 FQGTGA. V lost 1 base and J 2 bases, leaving 11 bases between the germline ends. The CDR3 length is 15 residues. The CDR3 DNA follows: TGTGCCAGCAGCTTAATTCAGGGGCCTCAAGAGACCCAGTACTTC. The encoded protein is CASSLIQGPQETQYF.

The chain carries TRBV4-1 and TRBJ2-5; tentatively, D is TRBD1 (6 bases). Germline CDR1 reads MGHRA; CDR2 reads YSYEKL. V lost 0 bases to trimming and J lost 13 bases, with 15 bases between them. The CDR3 has 13 amino acids. The CDR3 nucleotides read TGCGCCAGCAGCCAAGACAGCCTGGGGGCGGCGTACTTC. It codes for CASSQDSLGAAYF.

This CDR3 reads CASSLVTSGTGELFF. For the CDR3, the DNA is TGTGCCAGCAGCTTAGTAACTAGCGGCACCGGGGAGCTGTTTTTT. V is TRBV11-2 and J is TRBJ2-2, with 8 bases lining up with TRBD2. The CDR3 consists of 15 residues. With 1 base clipped from V and 4 bases from J, the junction kept 2 bases outside the gene matches. The germline gives CDR1 SGHAT, CDR2 FQNNGV.

This chain uses TRBV9 with TRBJ2-5, with D tentatively TRBD1 (6 bases). The CDR3 runs to 16 residues. V lost 1 base to trimming and J lost 1 base, with 14 bases between them. Germline CDR1 is SGDLS and CDR2 is YYNGEE. The CDR3 nucleotides read TGTGCCAGCAGCGTATCTGGGACAAAGGCCCAAGAGACCCAGTACTTC. Translation: CASSVSGTKAQETQYF.

The chain recombines TRBV7-9 with TRBJ2-3, with D uncertain. The CDR3 runs to 13 residues. Germline V gene sequence: CDR1 SEHNR, CDR2 FQNEAQ (reference sequence). The V and J ends lost 5 bases and 6 bases respectively, with 12 bases between them. DNA of the CDR3: TGTGCCAGCAGCCCTCCCACTTCGGATACGCAGTATTTT. Translation: CASSPPTSDTQYF.

The V call is TRBV19, the J call TRBJ2-7; D might be TRBD2 (6 bases). V lost 7 bases, J lost 2 bases, and 15 bases lay in between. This CDR3 has 14 residues. CDR1 LNHDA and CDR2 SQIVND come from the germline V gene (reference sequence). CDR3: CASKTDYFTYEQYF. The CDR3 DNA reads as TGTGCCAGTAAGACGGACTACTTCACCTACGAGCAGTACTTC.

The V gene is TRBV5-1, the J gene TRBJ2-5; the D gene is possibly TRBD1 (5 bases). V lost 0 bases, J lost 1 base, and 10 bases lay in between. Germline lookup yields CDR1 SGHRS and CDR2 YFSETQ. The CDR3 is 15 residues long. CDR3 loop: CASSLGAGPQETQYF. In nucleotides, the CDR3 is TGCGCCAGCAGCTTGGGGGCAGGGCCCCAAGAGACCCAGTACTTC.

This chain connects TRBV21-1 to TRBJ2-3; the D call in the table, TRBD2, was not verified against the DNA. TRBV21-1 is a pseudogene locus. This CDR3 is built from 20 residues. The CDR3 DNA reads as TGTGCCAGCAGCAAAACCCACCGAGGCGTCCGGGGGGGGCGGACAGATACGCAGTATTTT. Translated, it gives CASSKTHRGVRGGRTDTQYF.

The chain is built from TRBV29-1 and TRBJ1-1; perhaps TRBD1 as D (6 bases). Germline-derived CDR1 and CDR2 are SQVTM and ANQGSEA. With 7 bases removed from V and 4 bases from J, the gap between germline ends came to 13 bases. CDR3 size: 12 residues. The CDR3 bases are TGCAGCGGGAGGACAGCCCCCACTGAAGCTTTCTTT. Translating gives CSGRTAPTEAFF. The variable domain in full, completed from reference TRBV29-1 and TRBJ1-1, reads SAVISQKPSRDICQRGTSLTIQCQVDSQVTMMFWYRQQPGQSLTLIATANQGSEATYESGFVIDKFPISRPNLTFSTLTVSNMSPEDSSIYLCSGRTAPTEAFFGQGTRLTVV.

J is TRBJ2-2 and V is TRBV7-9, with TRBD1 matching 8 bases. The J segment lost 14 bases and the V segment lost 3 bases, leaving 2 bases of the junction unmatched. Germline lookup yields CDR1 SEHNR and CDR2 FQNEAQ (reference sequence). CDR3 length: 11 amino acids. This CDR3 reads CASSFDRGLFF. The CDR3 DNA reads TGTGCCAGCAGCTTCGACAGGGGACTGTTTTTT.

This chain links TRBV7-7 with TRBJ2-5, with a tentative D call TRBD1 (5 bases). This CDR3 region has 16 residues. Trimming shortened V by 1 base and J by 5 bases, and 17 bases separated the two germline ends. From germline, CDR1 is SSHAT and CDR2 FNYEAQ (reference sequence). CDR3 loop: CASSLGGGRSWETQYF. The CDR3 DNA is TGTGCCAGCAGCTTAGGGGGCGGTCGGAGTTGGGAGACCCAGTACTTC. Looking up the rest from reference TRBV7-7 and TRBJ2-5 gives the full variable domain: GAGVSQSPRYKVTKRGQDVTLRCDPISSHATLYWYQQALGQGPEFLTYFNYEAQPDKSGLPSDRFSAERPEGSISTLTIQRTEQRDSAMYRCASSLGGGRSWETQYFGPGTRLLVL.

In this sample, this clone turned up once. V is TRBV6-5 and J is TRBJ1-1; perhaps TRBD1 as D (5 bases). V shed 8 bases and J shed 5 bases, with 15 bases lying between them. Germline CDR1 MNHEY, CDR2 SVGAGI. CDR3 size: 13 residues. DNA for the CDR3: TGTGCCAGCGGGGTGGGGGGAGGTACTGAAGCTTTCTTT. Translation: CASGVGGGTEAFF.

The chain carries TRBV4-1 and TRBJ2-7, with 9 bases fitting TRBD2. There are 16 residues in the CDR3. Germline values: CDR1 MGHRA, CDR2 YSYEKL. The ends lost 6 bases at V and 2 bases at J; junction bases unmatched: 11. The CDR3 region has the DNA TGCGCCAGCAGACTTATAGCGGGAGTCGCCCCCTACGAGCAGTACTTC. Its protein product is CASRLIAGVAPYEQYF.